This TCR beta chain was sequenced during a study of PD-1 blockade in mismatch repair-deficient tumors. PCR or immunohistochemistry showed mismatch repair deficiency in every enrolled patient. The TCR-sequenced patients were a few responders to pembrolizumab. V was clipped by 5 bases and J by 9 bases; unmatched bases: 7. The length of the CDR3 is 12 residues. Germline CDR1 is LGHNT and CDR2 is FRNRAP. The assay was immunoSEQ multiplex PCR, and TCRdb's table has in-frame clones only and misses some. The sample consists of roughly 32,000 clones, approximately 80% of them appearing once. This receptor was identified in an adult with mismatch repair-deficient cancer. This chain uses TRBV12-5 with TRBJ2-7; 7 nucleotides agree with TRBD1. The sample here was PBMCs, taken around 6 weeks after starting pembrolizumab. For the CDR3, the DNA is TGTGCTAGTGGTCCCGGACAGGTACGGCAGTACTTC. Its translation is CASGPGQVRQYF.